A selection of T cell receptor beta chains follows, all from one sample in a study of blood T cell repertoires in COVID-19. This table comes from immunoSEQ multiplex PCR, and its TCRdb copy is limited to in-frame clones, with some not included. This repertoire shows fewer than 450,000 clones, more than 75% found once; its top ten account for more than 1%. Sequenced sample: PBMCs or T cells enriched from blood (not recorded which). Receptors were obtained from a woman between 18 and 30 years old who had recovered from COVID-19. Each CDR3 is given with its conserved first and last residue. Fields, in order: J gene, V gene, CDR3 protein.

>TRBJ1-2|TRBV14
CASSQDLGVRHGGYTF
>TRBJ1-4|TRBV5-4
CASSLGQGTEKLFF
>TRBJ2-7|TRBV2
CASSGQGGSYEQYF
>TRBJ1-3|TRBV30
CAWSPPRGGWGNTIYF
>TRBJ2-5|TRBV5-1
CASSVAGRQETQYF
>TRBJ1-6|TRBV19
CASTHLGQSNSPLHF
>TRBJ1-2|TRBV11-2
CASSLDRGGQGLRGYTF
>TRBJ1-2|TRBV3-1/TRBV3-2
CASSSDRGWYGYTF
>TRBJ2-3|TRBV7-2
CASSPGRGRPGADTQYF
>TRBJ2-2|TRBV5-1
CASSFGTRMELFF
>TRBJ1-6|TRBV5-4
CASSLAGGLNSPLHF
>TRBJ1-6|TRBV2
CASSQGRETNYNSPLHF
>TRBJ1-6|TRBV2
CASSPLRGGGSPLHF
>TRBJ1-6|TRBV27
CASSTGTGIVGSPLHF
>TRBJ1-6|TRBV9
CASSVDQNHNSPLHF
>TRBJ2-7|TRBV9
CAHEGGDKHEQYF
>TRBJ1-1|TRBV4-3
CASSQEGRGNTEAFF
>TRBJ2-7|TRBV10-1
CASSESGTDSYEQYF
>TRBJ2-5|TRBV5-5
CASSLGLAGESEQTQYF
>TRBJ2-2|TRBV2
CASSEVGGTTGELFF
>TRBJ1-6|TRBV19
CASHTGGNYNSPLHF
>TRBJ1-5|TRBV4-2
CASSQRQDSNQPQHF
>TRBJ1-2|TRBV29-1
CSGDTNYGYTF
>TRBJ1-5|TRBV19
CASSIGDRVNQPQHF
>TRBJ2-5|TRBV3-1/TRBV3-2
CASSSAGLAGQETQYF
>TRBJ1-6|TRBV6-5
CASQPGQLNSPLHF
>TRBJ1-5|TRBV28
CASSFLGLGQPQHF
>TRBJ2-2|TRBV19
CASSTLRDYEYTGELFF
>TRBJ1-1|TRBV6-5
CASTRPGTAREAFF
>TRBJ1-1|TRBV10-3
CAITGSPNTEAFF
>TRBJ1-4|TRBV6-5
CASSYSWQGDEKLFF
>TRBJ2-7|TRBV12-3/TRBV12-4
CASSRTGSYEQYF
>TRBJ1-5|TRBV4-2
CASSQEGVRQPQHF
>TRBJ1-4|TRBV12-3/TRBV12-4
CASNRGANEKLFF
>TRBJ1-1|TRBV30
CAWRDNRAEAFF
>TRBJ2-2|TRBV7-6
CASSLPTGASTGELFF
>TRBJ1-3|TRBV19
CATKTRDRNRGSDRNTIYF
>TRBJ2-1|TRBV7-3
CASSSEGAVAGAGEQFF
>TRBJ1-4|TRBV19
CASSEPVATNEKLFF
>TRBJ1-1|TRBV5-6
CASSFSGNTEAFF
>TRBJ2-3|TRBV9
CASSVALDRTSTDTQYF
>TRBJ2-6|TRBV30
CASARGSVLTF
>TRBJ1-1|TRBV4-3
CASSQDWGEQMNTEAFF
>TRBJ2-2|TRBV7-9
CASSLIPRGRDTGELFF
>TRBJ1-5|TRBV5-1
CASSLGTGADQPQHF